A single sample gave rise to the 2 T cell receptor beta chains below, sequenced in a study of blood T cell repertoires in COVID-19. Sequencing was performed with immunoSEQ multiplex PCR; in TCRdb, only in-frame clones are kept and a portion is missing. The table lists 100,000 to 150,000 clones, about three quarters of them singletons. What was sequenced was peripheral blood. Receptor source: a woman aged 70-85 years with acute or convalescent COVID-19.

J is TRBJ2-1 and V is TRBV7-2, with 8 positions matching TRBD1. The length of the CDR3 is 15 residues. Looked up from germline, CDR1 is SGHTA and CDR2 is FQGNSA. With V trimmed by 4 bases and J by 9 bases, 11 bases remained unmatched. The CDR3 sequence: CASSYGQGLGGEQFF. CDR3 nucleotides: TGTGCCAGCAGCTACGGACAGGGTCTCGGAGGTGAGCAGTTCTTC.

V is TRBV6-6 and J is TRBJ1-6; possible D gene TRBD1, 6 bases. CDR3 size: 14 residues. V lost 4 bases, J lost 10 bases, and 14 bases lay in between. The germline CDR1 and CDR2 sequences are MNHNY and SVGAGI (reference sequence). CDR3: CASSSQTGTSPLHF. The DNA of the CDR3 is TGTGCCAGCAGTTCCCAAACAGGGACCTCACCCCTCCACTTT.